These 21 T cell receptor beta chains share one sample of origin, sequenced in a study of cytomegalovirus exposure and HLA in healthy donors. The PCR made use of 60 Vbeta and 13 Jbeta primers. Repertoires were generated with immunoSEQ multiplex PCR, while TCRdb's copy carries only in-frame clones and drops some. In the table there are more than 200,000 clones, over 75% of which are singletons. What was sequenced was PBMCs. These receptors were collected from a girl under 10 years old in good health and CMV-seronegative.

The rearrangement links TRBV6-4 to TRBJ2-5; D ambiguous. The J call may be mistaken, given a closer DNA end match to TRBJ2-7. Germline CDR1 reads MRHNA; CDR2 reads SNTAGT. The length of the CDR3 is 12 residues. CDR3 region: CASRRGLCEQYF. The CDR3 nucleotides read TGTGCCAGCAGGCGAGGATTGTGCGAGCAGTACTTC.

V gene TRBV6-5 combines with J gene TRBJ1-2; D might be TRBD1 (5 bases). The CDR3 is made up of 11 amino acids. Looked up from germline, CDR1 is MNHEY and CDR2 is SVGAGI. With 8 bases removed from V and 8 bases from J, the gap between germline ends came to 12 bases. For the CDR3, the DNA is TGTGCCAGCGGTGGCGGGGGGGGCTACACCTTC. This gives the protein CASGGGGGYTF.

This clone was counted a few times. The J gene is TRBJ1-6, the V gene TRBV2; a weak D match, TRBD1 (6 bases). Germline CDR1 and CDR2: SNHLY and FYNNEI. The germline V and J ends were trimmed by 9 bases and 0 bases, with 18 bases remaining between them. The CDR3 length is 17 residues. For the CDR3, the DNA is TGTGCCAGTGCCGGGGGGGGGCGAGGCTCCTATAATTCACCCCTCCACTTT. It specifies CASAGGGRGSYNSPLHF.

This clone was detected once. This chain joins TRBV4-1 and TRBJ2-5; no reliable D call. Germline V gene data show CDR1 as MGHRA and CDR2 as YSYEKL. The length of the CDR3 is 14 residues. V gave up 8 bases and J gave up 1 base, with 14 bases separating them. CDR3 coding DNA: TGCGCCAGCTCGGAGCATCTTCCCCAAGAGACCCAGTACTTC. Protein: CASSEHLPQETQYF.

V gene TRBV15 combines with J gene TRBJ1-2, with TRBD1 matching over 7 bases. V trimming: 0 bases; J trimming: 5 bases; junction bases outside the gene matches: 6. The CDR3 runs 15 residues. Germline-derived CDR1 and CDR2 are LNHNV and YYDKDF (reference sequence). As DNA, the CDR3 is TGTGCCACCAGCAGAGATCCGGGACAGCTATATGGCTACACCTTC. Amino acid sequence: CATSRDPGQLYGYTF.

V and J are TRBV7-9 and TRBJ2-7; D gene unclear. The CDR3 is 13 residues long. CDR1 is SEHNR, CDR2 FQNEAQ, per germline (reference sequence). Trimming shortened V by 1 base and J by 9 bases, and 13 bases separated the two germline ends. The CDR3 reads CASSLGFGGGQYF. The CDR3 nucleotides are TGTGCCAGCAGCTTAGGTTTCGGTGGCGGGCAGTACTTC.

The genes are TRBV4-1 and TRBJ2-6; tentative D call: TRBD2 (5 bases). V lost 1 base and J lost 0, with 10 bases in between. CDR1 and CDR2 (germline): MGHRA, YSYEKL. The CDR3 length is 17 residues. CDR3 coding DNA: TGCGCCAGCAGCCAAGGTAGCGCAAGCTCTGGGGCCAACGTCCTGACTTTC. Protein sequence: CASSQGSASSGANVLTF.

This chain joins TRBV9 and TRBJ1-2; D unresolved. The CDR3 has 13 residues. The ends were cut back, 5 bases at V and 4 bases at J, with 12 bases in the middle. Per the germline V gene, CDR1 is SGDLS and CDR2 is YYNGEE. The CDR3 reads CASSPAGIYGYTF. The CDR3 DNA reads TGTGCCAGCAGTCCTGCGGGCATCTATGGCTACACCTTC.

This clone was seen only a few times. V gene TRBV6-5 combines with J gene TRBJ2-5; possible D gene TRBD1, 6 bases. The germline V and J ends were trimmed by 3 bases and 1 base, with 9 bases remaining between them. This CDR3 contains 14 residues. The germline CDR1 and CDR2 sequences are MNHEY and SVGAGI. CDR3 residues: CASSYGQLQETQYF. The CDR3 DNA sequence: TGTGCCAGCAGTTATGGACAGCTCCAAGAGACCCAGTACTTC.

The chain is built from TRBV4-1 and TRBJ2-3; 8 positions match TRBD2. Germline V gene data show CDR1 as MGHRA and CDR2 as YSYEKL. The J segment lost 10 bases and the V segment lost 0 bases, leaving 3 bases of the junction unmatched. This CDR3 contains 13 residues. CDR3 sequence (DNA): TGCGCCAGCAGCCAAGAATCCGGGGGGGCGCAGTATTTT. Protein sequence: CASSQESGGAQYF.

This clone was counted once. The V gene is TRBV2, the J gene TRBJ2-1; 7 bases fit TRBD1. The length of the CDR3 is 14 residues. The ends lost 5 bases at V and 9 bases at J; junction bases unmatched: 10. Germline values: CDR1 SNHLY, CDR2 FYNNEI. The CDR3, as DNA: TGTGCCAGCAGTTGGGTGGACAGGTCGGCTGAGCAGTTCTTC. Its protein is CASSWVDRSAEQFF.

V and J are TRBV18 and TRBJ2-2; 7 bases fit TRBD2. Looked up from germline, CDR1 is KGHSH and CDR2 is LQKENI. The CDR3 totals 12 residues. Trimming took 9 bases from V and 5 from J; bases not matched to a gene: 3. CDR3 sequence (DNA): TGTGCCAGAGACGGGGGGACCGGGGAGCTGTTTTTT. This gives the protein CARDGGTGELFF.

The rearrangement joins TRBV6-1 to TRBJ2-5; the D gene is possibly TRBD1 (5 bases). The germline V and J ends were trimmed by 3 bases and 2 bases, with 10 bases remaining between them. The germline CDR1 and CDR2 sequences are MNHNS and SASEGT. The CDR3 has 14 amino acids. CDR3 region: CASSDRGLQETQYF. CDR3 DNA: TGTGCCAGCAGTGATAGGGGTCTACAAGAGACCCAGTACTTC.

This chain connects TRBV5-1 to TRBJ2-3; weak D call: TRBD1 (5 bases). Trimming removed 3 bases at V and 0 bases at J, with 14 bases between. The CDR3 runs 16 residues. CDR1 SGHRS and CDR2 YFSETQ come from the germline V gene. The CDR3 coding sequence is TGCGCCAGCAGCTCCTCGACAGCCTTAAGCACAGATACGCAGTATTTT. Amino acid sequence: CASSSSTALSTDTQYF.

This rearrangement joins TRBV19 to TRBJ1-1, with D unclear. V lost 5 bases, J lost 8 bases, and 12 bases lay in between. This CDR3 is built from 12 residues. Germline CDR1 is LNHDA and CDR2 is SQIVND (reference sequence). The chain's CDR3 is CASSFPGPEAFF. CDR3 sequence (DNA): TGTGCCAGTAGTTTCCCAGGCCCGGAAGCTTTCTTT.

This rearrangement joins TRBV11-2 to TRBJ2-7, with 9 bases matching TRBD1. Germline CDR1 is SGHAT and CDR2 is FQNNGV. The CDR3 loop spans 14 amino acids. V shed 5 bases and J 3 bases; nucleotides not matched to a gene: 5. For the CDR3, the DNA is TGTGCCAGCAGCCGAGGACAGGGGCTCTACGAGCAGTACTTC. Translation: CASSRGQGLYEQYF.

In DNA, the CDR3 is TGCGCCAGCAGCCAAGAATTGGGACAGGGGGCGTACTATGGCTACACCTTC. Its protein product is CASSQELGQGAYYGYTF. V gene TRBV4-1 combines with J gene TRBJ1-2; 12 bases line up with TRBD1. CDR3 length: 17 amino acids. Germline CDR1 MGHRA, CDR2 YSYEKL. The V and J ends lost 0 bases and 3 bases, in that order; junction bases with no gene match: 5.

The chain joins TRBV19 to TRBJ2-1; possible D gene TRBD1, 5 bases. Germline V gene sequence: CDR1 LNHDA, CDR2 SQIVND (reference sequence). Trimming cost V 8 bases and J 3 bases, with 17 bases left between them. The CDR3 sequence is 15 residues long. The CDR3: CASDRGLALYNEQFF. In DNA, the CDR3 is TGTGCCAGTGATAGGGGATTAGCCCTCTACAATGAGCAGTTCTTC.

The CDR3 is CASSIGGNPGETQYF. In nucleotides, the CDR3 is TGTGCCAGTAGTATCGGGGGGAATCCCGGAGAGACCCAGTACTTC. The chain has TRBV19 and TRBJ2-5, with 7 bases aligning to TRBD2. Germline V gene lookup returns CDR1 LNHDA and CDR2 SQIVND (reference sequence). This CDR3 spans 15 amino acids. V dropped 3 bases and J dropped 4; count of bases not matched to a gene: 8. The full variable domain, in which reference TRBV19 and TRBJ2-5 provide the parts outside the CDR3, is DGGITQSPKYLFRKEGQNVTLSCEQNLNHDAMYWYRQDPGQGLRLIYYSQIVNDFQKGDIAEGYSVSREKKESFPLTVTSAQKNPTAFYLCASSIGGNPGETQYFGPGTRLLVL.

This clone appeared once. The chain links TRBV5-6 to TRBJ2-1; the match to TRBD2 covers 10 bases. The V gene's germline CDR1 is SGHDT and CDR2 YYEEEE. The CDR3 runs to 16 residues. With 4 bases clipped from V and 7 bases from J, the junction kept 11 bases outside the gene matches. CDR3 bases: TGTGCCAGCAGCCTAATACTAGCGGGGCTGGGGAATGAGCAGTTCTTC. Amino acids: CASSLILAGLGNEQFF.

The rearrangement links TRBV2 to TRBJ2-3; D perhaps matches TRBD2 (6 bases). The CDR3 extends over 13 amino acids. Deletions cut 11 bases from V and 1 base from J, with 13 bases between. The V gene's germline CDR1 is SNHLY and CDR2 FYNNEI. CDR3 DNA sequence: TGTGCCTGCCAAGGACTACGCACAGATACGCAGTATTTT. Its protein is CACQGLRTDTQYF. The full variable domain, its missing parts supplied by reference TRBV2 and TRBJ2-3, is EPEVTQTPSHQVTQMGQEVILRCVPISNHLYFYWYRQILGQKVEFLVSFYNNEISEKSEIFDDQFSVERPDGSNFTLKIRSTKLEDSAMYFCACQGLRTDTQYFGPGTRLTVL.